The subject of this entry is one T cell receptor beta chain. No antigen is known for it. CDR3 length: 15 amino acids. Germline assignment: CDR1 MNHEY and CDR2 SVGAGI. The data were taken from a study of CXCR3-negative and CXCR3-positive naive CD8 T cells. General observations from the study: Naive cells with CXCR3 showed TRB CDR3s that were more hydrophobic than those in CXCR3-negative naive cells.

TRB cDNA was prepared as libraries by UMI-labeled 5' RACE. TCRdb derives one entry per CDR3 protein from the 5' RACE reads, leaving out DNA. The sample is made up of tens of thousands of distinct CDR3 sequences, and the top ten hold 0.5% to 0.6% of it. The TCR originated in a human donor in good health. Some clones in this sample may be carry-over from other donors' samples. Sequenced: naive CXCR3+ CD8+ T cells from blood. As to subset: CD45RO-CCR7+CD27+CD95- naive CD8+ T cells expressing CXCR3 (TNR3+). V and J are TRBV6-5 and TRBJ2-2; the D call from TCRdb, TRBD1, cannot be confirmed without DNA. The CDR3 loop is CASIQMQGEFGELFF.